Listed below are T cell receptor beta chains from one sample, sequenced in a study of blood T cell repertoires in COVID-19. Method: immunoSEQ multiplex PCR; TCRdb's copy keeps in-frame clones and lacks some. In the table there are 250,000 to 300,000 clones, around 87% of which are singletons. The material sequenced was peripheral blood. The origin of the receptors is a man between 18 and 35 years old with active or convalescent COVID-19. The CDR3 runs from the conserved cysteine through the conserved F or W. The D gene is left open where the match is weak. Size tells how often a clone was seen (once, few, many) or the class of an expanded clone, and some rows leave it out.

TRBJ1-3 | - | TRBV6-5 | TRBD1 | TGTGCCAGCAGTTACTCGGGACAGTCGATAAACACCATATATTTT | CASSYSGQSINTIYF
TRBJ2-5 | - | TRBV3-1/TRBV3-2 | TRBD2 | TGTGCCAGCAGCCAGGGACTAGCAGCGCAAGAGACCCAGTACTTC | CASSQGLAAQETQYF
TRBJ1-2 | - | TRBV19 | - | TGTGCCAGTAGTACGGTTTATGGCTACACCTTC | CASSTVYGYTF
TRBJ2-3 | - | TRBV7-3 | TRBD2 | TGTGCCAGCAGCTTAAGACCGTCTAGCGGGAGTAGCACAGATACGCAGTATTTT | CASSLRPSSGSSTDTQYF
TRBJ2-7 | - | TRBV29-1 | - | TGCAGCGTTGAAGACAGAAAAACCTACGAGCAGTACTTC | CSVEDRKTYEQYF
TRBJ1-1 | - | TRBV19 | TRBD1 | TGTGCCAGTAGTACCTCCACAGGGGGCGAGATTGAAGCTTTCTTT | CASSTSTGGEIEAFF
TRBJ1-5 | - | TRBV3-1/TRBV3-2 | - | TGTGCCAGCAGCCAGCGGGGGGACCTAATTGTGGAGGGTCAGCCCCAGCATTTT | CASSQRGDLIVEGQPQHF
TRBJ1-4 | - | TRBV29-1 | - | TGCAGCGCAAGCCGGGAGACAACTAATGAAAAACTGTTTTTT | CSASRETTNEKLFF
TRBJ2-1 | - | TRBV10-3 | TRBD2 | TGTGCCATCAGTGAAGTGCCGGGGGGCAATGAGCAGTTCTTC | CAISEVPGGNEQFF
TRBJ2-3 | - | TRBV14 | - | TGTGCCAGCAGCCAAGACGAGTTCGCTAGCACAGATACGCAGTATTTT | CASSQDEFASTDTQYF
TRBJ2-3 | - | TRBV28 | TRBD1 | TGTGCCAGCAGTCCGACACCTAGACAGGGGATGATCACAGATACGCAGTATTTT | CASSPTPRQGMITDTQYF
TRBJ2-6 | - | TRBV5-1 | - | TGCGCCAGCAGCCCTTACTCTGGGGCCAACGTCCTGACTTTC | CASSPYSGANVLTF
TRBJ2-2 | - | TRBV7-3 | TRBD2 | TGTGCCAGCAGCTCGGCGGGGGGGCCCGGGGAGCTGTTTTTT | CASSSAGGPGELFF
TRBJ2-7 | - | TRBV19 | - | TGTGCCAGTAGTATTAGCCCGTATACCTACGAGCAGTACTTC | CASSISPYTYEQYF
TRBJ2-7 | once | TRBV10-3 | TRBD1 | TGTGCCATCACCGGGACAGGGACGTACGAGCAGTACTTC | CAITGTGTYEQYF
TRBJ1-4 | - | TRBV6-5 | TRBD1 | TGTGCCAGCCGGGACAGTTTCAATGAAAAACTGTTTTTT | CASRDSFNEKLFF
TRBJ2-7 | - | TRBV12-3/TRBV12-4 | - | TGTGCCAGCAGTCCCTCTTTCAGGCAGTACTTC | CASSPSFRQYF
TRBJ2-5 | - | TRBV6-5 | - | TGTGCCAGCAGTCCACAAAGGGAGATCAAAGAGACCCAGTACTTC | CASSPQREIKETQYF
TRBJ2-7 | few | TRBV1 | - | TGCACCAGCAGCCAAGAAGGACGGGAAGATTACGAGCAGTACTTC | CTSSQEGREDYEQYF
TRBJ1-6 | - | TRBV30 | - | TGTGCCTGGAGTGTACTGGCGGGGGGGGCCTATCCACCCCTCCACTTT | CAWSVLAGGAYPPLHF
TRBJ1-6 | few | TRBV12-5 | - | TGTGCTAGTGGTTTCGGACAGTATTCACCCCTCCACTTT | CASGFGQYSPLHF
TRBJ2-7 | - | TRBV9 | - | TGTGCCAGCAGCGCCCAACTCAGGTCTTCCGAGCAGTACTTC | CASSAQLRSSEQYF
TRBJ2-7 | - | TRBV18 | - | TGTGCCAGCTCACCACAAAGAAGAGACAGATACGAGCAGTACTTC | CASSPQRRDRYEQYF
TRBJ2-2 | - | TRBV7-2 | - | TGTGCCAGCAGCCGGGATGGGATCGGGGAGCTGTTTTTT | CASSRDGIGELFF
TRBJ2-1 | many | TRBV7-9 | TRBD1 | TGTGCCAGCAGCTTAAACTCAGGGGGCCGAGAGCAGTTCTTC | CASSLNSGGREQFF
TRBJ1-5 | once | TRBV28 | TRBD1 | TGTGCCAGCAGTTTGGGGACAGAAAGCAATCAGCCCCAGCATTTT | CASSLGTESNQPQHF
TRBJ2-3 | - | TRBV10-3 | - | TGTGCCATCCGAGGTGCAGATACGCAGTATTTT | CAIRGADTQYF
TRBJ2-7 | - | TRBV6-5 | - | TGTGCCACCTTAGCGCCACCCGGACGGACCTACGAGCAGTACTTC | CATLAPPGRTYEQYF